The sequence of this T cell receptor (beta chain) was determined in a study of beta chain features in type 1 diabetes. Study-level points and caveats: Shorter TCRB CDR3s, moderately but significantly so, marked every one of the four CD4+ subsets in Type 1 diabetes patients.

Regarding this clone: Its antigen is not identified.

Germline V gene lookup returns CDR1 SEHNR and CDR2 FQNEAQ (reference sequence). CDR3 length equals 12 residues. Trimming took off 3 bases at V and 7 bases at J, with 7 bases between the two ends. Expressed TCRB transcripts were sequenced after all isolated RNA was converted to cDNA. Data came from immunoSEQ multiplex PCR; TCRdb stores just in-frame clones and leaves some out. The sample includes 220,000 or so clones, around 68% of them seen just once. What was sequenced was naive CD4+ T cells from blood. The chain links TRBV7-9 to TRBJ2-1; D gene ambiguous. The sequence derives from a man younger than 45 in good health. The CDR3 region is CASSLIGNEQFF. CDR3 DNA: TGTGCCAGCAGCTTGATTGGGAATGAGCAGTTCTTC.